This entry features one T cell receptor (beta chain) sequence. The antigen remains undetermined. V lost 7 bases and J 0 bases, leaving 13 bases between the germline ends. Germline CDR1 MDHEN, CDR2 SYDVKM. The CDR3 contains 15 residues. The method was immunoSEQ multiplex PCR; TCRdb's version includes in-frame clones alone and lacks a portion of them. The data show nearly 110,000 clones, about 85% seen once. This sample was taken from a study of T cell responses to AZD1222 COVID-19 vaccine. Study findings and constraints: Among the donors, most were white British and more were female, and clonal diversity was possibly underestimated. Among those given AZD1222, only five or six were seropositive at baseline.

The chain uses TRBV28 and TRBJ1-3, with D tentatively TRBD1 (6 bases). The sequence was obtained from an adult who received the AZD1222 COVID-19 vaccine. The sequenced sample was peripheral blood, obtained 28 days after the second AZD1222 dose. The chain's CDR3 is CASTGGGPSGNTIYF. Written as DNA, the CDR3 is TGTGCCAGCACCGGAGGGGGACCCTCTGGAAACACCATATATTTT.